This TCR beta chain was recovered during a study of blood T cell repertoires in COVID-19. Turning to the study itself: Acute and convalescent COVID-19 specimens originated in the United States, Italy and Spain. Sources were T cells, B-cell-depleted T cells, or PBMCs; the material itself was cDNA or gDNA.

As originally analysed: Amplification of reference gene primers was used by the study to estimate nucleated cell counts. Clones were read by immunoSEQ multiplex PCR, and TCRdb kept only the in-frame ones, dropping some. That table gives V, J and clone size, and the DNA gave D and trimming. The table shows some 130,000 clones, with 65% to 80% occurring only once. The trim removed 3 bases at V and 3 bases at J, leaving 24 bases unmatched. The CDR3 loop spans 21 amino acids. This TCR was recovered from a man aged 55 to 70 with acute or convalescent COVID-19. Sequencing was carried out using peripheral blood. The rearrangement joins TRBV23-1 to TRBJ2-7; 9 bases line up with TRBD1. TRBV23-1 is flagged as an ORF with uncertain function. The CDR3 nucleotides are TGCGCCAGCAGTCATCCCCCTAGCCAAAAAGACAGGGGGAAAAGGAACTACGAGCAGTACTTC. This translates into CASSHPPSQKDRGKRNYEQYF.